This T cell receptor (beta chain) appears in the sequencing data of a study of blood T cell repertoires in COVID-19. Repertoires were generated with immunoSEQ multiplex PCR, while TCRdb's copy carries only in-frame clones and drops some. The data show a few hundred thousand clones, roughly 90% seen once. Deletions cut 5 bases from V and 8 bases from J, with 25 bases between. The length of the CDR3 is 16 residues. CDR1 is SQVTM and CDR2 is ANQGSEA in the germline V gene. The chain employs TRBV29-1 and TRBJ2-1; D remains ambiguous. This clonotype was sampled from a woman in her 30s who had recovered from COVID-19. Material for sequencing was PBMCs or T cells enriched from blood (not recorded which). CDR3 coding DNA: TGCAGCGTTCCTTATCCCCCCCTTCGGCGCGGCGATGAGCAGTTCTTC. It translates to CSVPYPPLRRGDEQFF.